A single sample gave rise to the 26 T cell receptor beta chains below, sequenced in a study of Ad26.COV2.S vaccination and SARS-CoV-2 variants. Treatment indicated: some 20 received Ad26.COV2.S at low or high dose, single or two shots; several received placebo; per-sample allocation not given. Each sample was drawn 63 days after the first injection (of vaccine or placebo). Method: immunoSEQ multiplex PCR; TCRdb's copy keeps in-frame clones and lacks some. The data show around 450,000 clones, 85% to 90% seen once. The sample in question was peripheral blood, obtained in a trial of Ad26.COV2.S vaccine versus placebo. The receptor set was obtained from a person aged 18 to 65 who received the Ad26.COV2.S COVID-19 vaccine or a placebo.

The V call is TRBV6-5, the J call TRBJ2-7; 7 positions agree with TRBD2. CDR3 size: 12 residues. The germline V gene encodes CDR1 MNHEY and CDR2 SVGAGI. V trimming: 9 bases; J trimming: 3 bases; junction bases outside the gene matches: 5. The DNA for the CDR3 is TGTGCCAGTGTGGGGGGGAACTACGAGCAGTACGTC. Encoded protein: CASVGGNYEQYV.

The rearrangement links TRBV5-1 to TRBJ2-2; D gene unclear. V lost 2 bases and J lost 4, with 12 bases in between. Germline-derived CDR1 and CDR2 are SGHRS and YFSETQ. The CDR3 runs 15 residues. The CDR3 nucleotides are TGCGCCAGCAGCTTTAGAGGCGGCGGCACCGGGGAGCTGTTTTTT. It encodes CASSFRGGGTGELFF.

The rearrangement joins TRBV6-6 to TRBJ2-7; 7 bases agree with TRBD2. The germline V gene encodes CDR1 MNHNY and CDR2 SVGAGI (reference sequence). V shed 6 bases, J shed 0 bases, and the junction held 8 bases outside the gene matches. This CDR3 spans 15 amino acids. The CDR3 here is CASRPTSSSSYEQYF. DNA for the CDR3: TGTGCCAGCAGACCGACTAGCTCGAGCTCCTACGAGCAGTACTTC.

CDR3 bases: TGTGCCAGCAGTCCCGAATCCTACGATCAGCCCCAGCATTTT. Residues: CASSPESYDQPQHF. The rearrangement joins TRBV6-6 to TRBJ1-5; D unclear. Germline V gene sequence: CDR1 MNHNY, CDR2 SVGAGI (reference sequence). This CDR3 region has 14 residues. Deletions cut 5 bases from V and 5 bases from J, with 13 bases between.

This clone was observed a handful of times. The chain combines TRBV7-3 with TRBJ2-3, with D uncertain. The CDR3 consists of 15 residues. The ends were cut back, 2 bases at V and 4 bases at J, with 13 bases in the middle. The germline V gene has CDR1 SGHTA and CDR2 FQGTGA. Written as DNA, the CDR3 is TGTGCCAGCAGCTTAGATCCTTCTTATGCAGATACGCAGTATTTT. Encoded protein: CASSLDPSYADTQYF. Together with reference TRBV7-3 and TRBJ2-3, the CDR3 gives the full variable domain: GAGVSQTPSNKVTEKGKYVELRCDPISGHTALYWYRQSLGQGPEFLIYFQGTGAADDSGLPNDRFFAVRPEGSVSTLKIQRTERGDSAVYLCASSLDPSYADTQYFGPGTRLTVL.

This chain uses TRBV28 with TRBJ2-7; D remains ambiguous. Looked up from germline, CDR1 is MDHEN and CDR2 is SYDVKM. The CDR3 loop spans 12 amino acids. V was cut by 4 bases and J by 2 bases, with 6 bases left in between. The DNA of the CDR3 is TGTGCCAGCAGTTCAATACCCTACGAGCAGTACTTC. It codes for CASSSIPYEQYF.

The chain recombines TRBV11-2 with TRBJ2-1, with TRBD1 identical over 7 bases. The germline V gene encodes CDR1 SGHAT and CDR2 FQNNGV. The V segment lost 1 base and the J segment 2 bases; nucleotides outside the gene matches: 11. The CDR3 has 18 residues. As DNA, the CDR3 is TGTGCCAGCAGCTTAGGAGGGCCTTTGGGACAGCCCTACAATGAGCAGTTCTTC. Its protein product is CASSLGGPLGQPYNEQFF.

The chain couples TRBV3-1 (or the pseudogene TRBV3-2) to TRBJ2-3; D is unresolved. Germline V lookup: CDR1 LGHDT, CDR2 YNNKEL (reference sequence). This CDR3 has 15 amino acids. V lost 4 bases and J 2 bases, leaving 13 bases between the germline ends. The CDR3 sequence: CASSLNPRLTDTQYF. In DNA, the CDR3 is TGTGCCAGCAGCCTCAATCCGAGGCTCACAGATACGCAGTATTTT.

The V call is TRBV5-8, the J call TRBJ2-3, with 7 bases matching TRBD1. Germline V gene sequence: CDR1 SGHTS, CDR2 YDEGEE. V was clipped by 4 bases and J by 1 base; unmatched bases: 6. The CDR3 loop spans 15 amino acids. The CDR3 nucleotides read TGTGCCAGCAGCCTCCCAGGGGGAGGCACAGATACGCAGTATTTT. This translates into CASSLPGGGTDTQYF.

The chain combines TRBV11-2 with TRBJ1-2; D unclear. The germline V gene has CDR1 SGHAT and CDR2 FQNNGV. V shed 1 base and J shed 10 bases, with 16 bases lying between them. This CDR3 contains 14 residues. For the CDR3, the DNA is TGTGCCAGCAGCTTAGTCGCAGGCGGTCGAGACTACACCTTC. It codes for CASSLVAGGRDYTF.

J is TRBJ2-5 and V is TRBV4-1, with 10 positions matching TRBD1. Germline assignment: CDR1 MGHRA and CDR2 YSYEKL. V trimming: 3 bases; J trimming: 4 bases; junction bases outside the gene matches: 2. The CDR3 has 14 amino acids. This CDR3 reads CASSQGDRGETQYF. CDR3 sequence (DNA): TGCGCCAGCAGCCAGGGGGACAGGGGAGAGACCCAGTACTTC.

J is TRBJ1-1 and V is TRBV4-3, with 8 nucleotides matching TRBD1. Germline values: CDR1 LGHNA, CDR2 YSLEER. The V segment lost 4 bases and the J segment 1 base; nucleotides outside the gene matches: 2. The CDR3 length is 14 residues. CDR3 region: CASSLGQGNTEAFF. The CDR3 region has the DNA TGCGCCAGCAGCCTCGGACAGGGGAACACTGAAGCTTTCTTT.

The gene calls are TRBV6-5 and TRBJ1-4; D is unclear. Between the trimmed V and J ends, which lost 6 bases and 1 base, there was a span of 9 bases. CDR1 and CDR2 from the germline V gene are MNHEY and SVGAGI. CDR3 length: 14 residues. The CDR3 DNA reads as TGTGCCAGCAGCCGGACGGTAACTAATGAAAAACTGTTTTTT. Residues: CASSRTVTNEKLFF.

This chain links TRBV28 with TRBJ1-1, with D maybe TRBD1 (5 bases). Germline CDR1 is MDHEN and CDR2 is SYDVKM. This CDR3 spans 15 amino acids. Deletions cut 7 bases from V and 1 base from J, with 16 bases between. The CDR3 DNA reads TGTGCCAGCAATGCTCCGGGACGCCCGAACACTGAAGCTTTCTTT. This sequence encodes CASNAPGRPNTEAFF. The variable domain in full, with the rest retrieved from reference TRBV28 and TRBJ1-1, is DVKVTQSSRYLVKRTGEKVFLECVQDMDHENMFWYRQDPGLGLRLIYFSYDVKMKEKGDIPEGYSVSREKKERFSLILESASTNQTSMYLCASNAPGRPNTEAFFGQGTRLTVV.

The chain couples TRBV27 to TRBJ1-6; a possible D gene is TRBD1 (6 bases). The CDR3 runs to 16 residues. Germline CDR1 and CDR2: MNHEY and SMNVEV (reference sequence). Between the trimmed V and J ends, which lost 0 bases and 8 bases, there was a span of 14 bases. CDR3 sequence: CASSLSIRTVHSPLHF. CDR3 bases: TGTGCCAGCAGTTTATCGATAAGGACAGTCCATTCACCCCTCCACTTT.

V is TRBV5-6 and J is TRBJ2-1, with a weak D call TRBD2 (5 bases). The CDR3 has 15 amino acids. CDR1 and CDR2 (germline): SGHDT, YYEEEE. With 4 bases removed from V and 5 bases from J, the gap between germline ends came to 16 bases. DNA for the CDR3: TGTGCCAGCAGCCGAGGGTGGGGAACCCACAATGAGCAGTTCTTC. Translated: CASSRGWGTHNEQFF.

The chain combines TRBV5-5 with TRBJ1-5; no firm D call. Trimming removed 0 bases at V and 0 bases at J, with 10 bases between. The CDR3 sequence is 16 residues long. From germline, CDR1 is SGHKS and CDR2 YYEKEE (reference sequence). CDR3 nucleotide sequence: TGTGCCAGCAGCTTGGCCGAATCGAATAGCAATCAGCCCCAGCATTTT. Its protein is CASSLAESNSNQPQHF.

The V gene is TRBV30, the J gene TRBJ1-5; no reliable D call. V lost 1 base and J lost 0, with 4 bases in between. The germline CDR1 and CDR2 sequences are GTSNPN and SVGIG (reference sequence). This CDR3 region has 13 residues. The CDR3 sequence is CAWSGLSNQPQHF. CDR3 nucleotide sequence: TGTGCCTGGAGTGGGCTTAGCAATCAGCCCCAGCATTTT.

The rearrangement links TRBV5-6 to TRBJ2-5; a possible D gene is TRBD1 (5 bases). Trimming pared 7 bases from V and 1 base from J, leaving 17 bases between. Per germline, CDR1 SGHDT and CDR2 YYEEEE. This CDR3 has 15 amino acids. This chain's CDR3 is CASSKMMGPQETQYF. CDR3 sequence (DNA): TGTGCCAGCTCTAAAATGATGGGGCCCCAAGAGACCCAGTACTTC. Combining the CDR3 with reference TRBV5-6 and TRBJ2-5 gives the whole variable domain DAGVTQSPTHLIKTRGQQVTLRCSPKSGHDTVSWYQQALGQGPQFIFQYYEEEERQRGNFPDRFSGHQFPNYSSELNVNALLLGDSALYLCASSKMMGPQETQYFGPGTRLLVL.

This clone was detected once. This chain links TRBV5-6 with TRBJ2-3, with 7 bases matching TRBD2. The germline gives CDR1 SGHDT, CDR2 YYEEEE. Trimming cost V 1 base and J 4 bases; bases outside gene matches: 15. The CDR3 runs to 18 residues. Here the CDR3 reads CASSLSYPRAGVADTQYF. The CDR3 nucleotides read TGTGCCAGCAGCTTGTCTTACCCACGGGCGGGGGTGGCAGATACGCAGTATTTT.

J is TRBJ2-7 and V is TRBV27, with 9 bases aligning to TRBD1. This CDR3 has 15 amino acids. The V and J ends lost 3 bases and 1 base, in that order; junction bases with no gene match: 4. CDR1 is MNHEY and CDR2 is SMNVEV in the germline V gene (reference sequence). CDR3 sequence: CASSFVGTGSYEQYF. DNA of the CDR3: TGTGCCAGCAGTTTTGTCGGGACAGGGTCCTACGAGCAGTACTTC.

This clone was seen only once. CDR3 sequence reads: CASSPGYTGELFF. CDR3 bases: TGTGCCAGCAGCCCGGGTTATACCGGGGAGCTGTTTTTT. This chain uses TRBV11-1 with TRBJ2-2; D is ambiguous. V lost 5 bases and J 5 bases, leaving 9 bases between the germline ends. This CDR3 has 13 residues. The V gene's germline CDR1 is SGHAT and CDR2 FQDESV (reference sequence). Drawing the rest from reference TRBV11-1 and TRBJ2-2, the complete variable domain is EAEVAQSPRYKITEKSQAVAFWCDPISGHATLYWYRQILGQGPELLVQFQDESVVDDSQLPKDRFSAERLKGVDSTLKIQPAELGDSAMYLCASSPGYTGELFFGEGSRLTVL.

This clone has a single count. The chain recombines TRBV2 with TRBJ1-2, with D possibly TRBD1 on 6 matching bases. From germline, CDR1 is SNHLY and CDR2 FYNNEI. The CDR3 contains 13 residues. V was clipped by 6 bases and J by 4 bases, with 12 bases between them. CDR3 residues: CASRTQGGYGYTF. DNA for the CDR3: TGTGCCAGCAGAACACAGGGTGGCTATGGCTACACCTTC.

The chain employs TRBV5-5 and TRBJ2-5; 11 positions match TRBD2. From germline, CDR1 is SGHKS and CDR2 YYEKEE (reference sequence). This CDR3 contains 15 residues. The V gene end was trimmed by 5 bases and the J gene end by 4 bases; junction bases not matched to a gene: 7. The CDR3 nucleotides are TGTGCCAGCAGAGACCTAGCGGGAGGTGTAGAGACCCAGTACTTC. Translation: CASRDLAGGVETQYF. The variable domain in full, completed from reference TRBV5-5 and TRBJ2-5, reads DAGVTQSPTHLIKTRGQQVTLRCSPISGHKSVSWYQQVLGQGPQFIFQYYEKEERGRGNFPDRFSARQFPNYSSELNVNALLLGDSALYLCASRDLAGGVETQYFGPGTRLLVL.

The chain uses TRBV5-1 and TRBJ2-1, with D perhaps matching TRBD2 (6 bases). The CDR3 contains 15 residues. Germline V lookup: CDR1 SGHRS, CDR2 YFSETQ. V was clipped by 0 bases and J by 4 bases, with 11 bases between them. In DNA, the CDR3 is TGCGCCAGCAGCTTGGTGGGGGGAAAGTACAATGAGCAGTTCTTC. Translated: CASSLVGGKYNEQFF.

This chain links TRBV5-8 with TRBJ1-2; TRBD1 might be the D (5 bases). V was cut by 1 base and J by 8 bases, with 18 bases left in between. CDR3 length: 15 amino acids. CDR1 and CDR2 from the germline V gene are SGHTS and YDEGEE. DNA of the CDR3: TGTGCCAGCAGCTTGATGCTGGGGGGATTCGGGGGCTACACCTTC. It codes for CASSLMLGGFGGYTF.